The following is a T cell receptor (beta chain) sequence with its context. From germline, CDR1 is MNHEY and CDR2 SVGAGI. This CDR3 is 13 amino acids long. The J segment lost 0 bases and the V segment lost 6 bases, leaving 2 bases of the junction unmatched. This entry belongs to a study of blood T cell repertoires in COVID-19. The protocol was immunoSEQ multiplex PCR, while the TCRdb copy is restricted to in-frame clones and leaves out a portion. Among some 200,000 clones listed, roughly 84% were seen once. The chain carries TRBV6-5 and TRBJ2-7; 7 bases agree with TRBD1. This clonotype was obtained from a man in his forties or fifties who had recovered from COVID-19. Sample: peripheral blood. CDR3 region: CASRGQASYEQYF. The CDR3 DNA sequence: TGTGCCAGCAGAGGACAGGCCTCCTACGAGCAGTACTTC.